This TCR beta chain originates from a study of cytomegalovirus exposure and HLA in healthy donors. Study-level background: The study placed over 65% of its approximately 360 genotyped donors in the Caucasian-associated ancestry cluster.

Germline lookup yields CDR1 SGHTA and CDR2 FQGNSA. The CDR3 sequence is 13 residues long. The study ran its PCR with 60 Vbeta and 13 Jbeta primers. TCRdb's copy holds only in-frame clones and misses some; the assay was immunoSEQ multiplex PCR. The sample yields roughly 43,000 clones, around two thirds seen once. As regards this clone: Its antigen is unidentified. The junction differs from germline at one of its ends, possibly a read error.

Whole-study findings and limits: Earlier findings revealed that most TCR beta V segments proved productive either about 87% or about 30% of the time. In a later analysis, CMV-associated beta chains were mostly HLA-associated, it appeared. Versus the approximately 700-donor mean, an Asian-associated ancestry cluster reportedly showed fewer N-insertions in a later analysis.

The sample taken for sequencing was PBMCs. The gene calls are TRBV7-2 and TRBJ1-5; D call uncertain. The receptor was isolated from a human donor in good health. CDR3 protein: CASGFEVGQPQHF. CDR3 nucleotide sequence: TGTGCCAGCGGCTTCGAGGTTGGTCAGCCCCAGCATTTT.